Below, 21 T cell receptor beta chains from the same sample are listed, as sequenced in a study of blood T cell repertoires in COVID-19. Repertoires were generated with immunoSEQ multiplex PCR, while TCRdb's copy carries only in-frame clones and drops some. The sample includes about 210,000 clones, about 76% seen only once; the top ten take around 9%. Sequenced: PBMCs or T cells enriched from blood (not recorded which). These receptors originate from a woman between 50 and 59 years old with acute COVID-19.

This clone appeared a single time. This chain uses TRBV27 with TRBJ2-1; TRBD2 aligns across 10 bases. The germline CDR1 and CDR2 sequences are MNHEY and SMNVEV (reference sequence). V dropped 2 bases and J dropped 2; count of bases not matched to a gene: 9. The CDR3 sequence is 18 residues long. The CDR3 DNA reads as TGTGCCAGCAGTTTAGGGACTAGCGCGACTAAGGCCTACAATGAGCAGTTCTTC. Its protein product is CASSLGTSATKAYNEQFF.

This chain connects TRBV7-6 to TRBJ2-7; 9 bases are a match to TRBD1. Looked up from germline, CDR1 is SGHVS and CDR2 is FNYEAQ. The CDR3 loop spans 15 amino acids. The V segment lost 5 bases and the J segment 2 bases; nucleotides outside the gene matches: 7. CDR3 nucleotide sequence: TGTGCCAGCAGCGAAAACCGGGACAGGGCCTACGAGCAGTACTTC. This translates into CASSENRDRAYEQYF.

This clone has just one count. CDR3 DNA sequence: TGTGCCAGCAGCTTAGCGGGGGGGGTCACTGAAGCTTTCTTT. Its translation is CASSLAGGVTEAFF. The V call is TRBV7-8, the J call TRBJ1-1, with D possibly matching TRBD1 (5 bases). Trimming stripped 0 bases from V and 4 bases from J, with 9 bases between. Germline loops: CDR1 SGHVS, CDR2 FQNEAQ. This CDR3 has 14 amino acids.

The table lists this clone with a few counts. This chain connects TRBV7-2 to TRBJ2-7; 12 nucleotides line up with TRBD2. With 5 bases clipped from V and 7 bases from J, the junction kept 12 bases outside the gene matches. In germline, CDR1 is SGHTA, CDR2 FQGNSA. The CDR3 length is 16 residues. The CDR3 sequence: CASSPQHLAGGREQYF. The CDR3 nucleotides are TGTGCCAGCAGCCCTCAACACCTAGCGGGGGGGCGTGAGCAGTACTTC.

The rearrangement uses TRBV7-2 and TRBJ2-4; possible D gene TRBD1, 5 bases. V was clipped by 0 bases and J by 4 bases, with 7 bases between them. This CDR3 spans 14 amino acids. Germline assignment: CDR1 SGHTA and CDR2 FQGNSA. CDR3 residues: CASSLAPGKNIQYF. Here the CDR3 DNA reads TGTGCCAGCAGCTTAGCCCCAGGGAAAAACATTCAGTACTTC. Supplemented by reference TRBV7-2 and TRBJ2-4, the full variable domain reads GAGVSQSPSNKVTEKGKDVELRCDPISGHTALYWYRQSLGQGLEFLIYFQGNSAPDKSGLPSDRFSAERTGGSVSTLTIQRTQQEDSAVYLCASSLAPGKNIQYFGAGTRLSVL.

This rearrangement joins TRBV7-3 to TRBJ2-2; 9 bases are a match to TRBD2. The CDR3 spans 14 residues. V dropped 6 bases and J dropped 3; count of bases not matched to a gene: 2. Germline V gene data show CDR1 as SGHTA and CDR2 as FQGTGA. CDR3 DNA sequence: TGTGCCAGCAGTTTAGCGGGAGACACCGGGGAGCTGTTTTTT. Amino acids: CASSLAGDTGELFF.

The rearrangement joins TRBV7-2 to TRBJ1-1, with D maybe TRBD1 (5 bases). The V end was cut by 3 bases, the J end by 4 bases, with 12 bases between. The germline gives CDR1 SGHTA, CDR2 FQGNSA. The CDR3 has 14 amino acids. Here the CDR3 reads CASSLIRGTTEAFF. The CDR3 DNA follows: TGTGCCAGCAGCTTGATTAGGGGAACCACTGAAGCTTTCTTT.

The rearrangement uses TRBV24-1 and TRBJ1-5; tentatively, D is TRBD1 (6 bases). CDR3 length: 15 amino acids. The germline gives CDR1 KGHDR, CDR2 SFDVKD. Trimming cost V 4 bases and J 2 bases, with 11 bases left between them. CDR3 in amino acids: CATSDPRTGNQPQHF. CDR3 bases: TGTGCCACCAGTGACCCTCGGACAGGCAATCAGCCCCAGCATTTT.

This sequence joins TRBV7-2 and TRBJ2-1; TRBD2 agrees at 10 bases. V lost 2 bases, J lost 6 bases, and 1 base stayed unmatched. Germline CDR1 reads SGHTA; CDR2 reads FQGNSA. This CDR3 spans 14 amino acids. This chain's CDR3 is CASSLLAGVNEQFF. The CDR3, as DNA: TGTGCCAGCAGCTTACTAGCGGGGGTCAATGAGCAGTTCTTC.

This chain links TRBV7-3 with TRBJ2-1; 10 bases are a match to TRBD1. This CDR3 is 16 amino acids long. Germline V gene data show CDR1 as SGHTA and CDR2 as FQGTGA. V was clipped by 5 bases and J by 5 bases; unmatched bases: 9. As DNA, the CDR3 is TGTGCCAGCAGCCTCTCACCGGGACAGGGGAACAATGAGCAGTTCTTC. This translates into CASSLSPGQGNNEQFF.

In its sample, this clone was seen once. The junction differs from germline at one of its ends, possibly a read error. This chain uses TRBV5-1 with TRBJ1-1; D possibly corresponds to TRBD1 (5 bases). Germline assignment: CDR1 SGHRS and CDR2 YFSETQ. There are 16 residues in the CDR3. The CDR3 reads CASSQGAGSSNTGAFF. The CDR3 nucleotides are TGCGCCAGCAGCCAAGGGGCAGGGTCATCGAACACTGGAGCTTTCTTT.

This clone was recorded once. The chain carries TRBV3-1 (or the pseudogene TRBV3-2) and TRBJ2-7; TRBD2 aligns across 9 bases. CDR1 LGHDT and CDR2 YNNKEL come from the germline V gene (reference sequence). This CDR3 is built from 17 residues. Trimming cost V 6 bases and J 6 bases; bases outside gene matches: 18. DNA of the CDR3: TGTGCCAGCAGTACTGGTTGCGGGGGGGCCCTTAATAGCGAGCAGTACTTC. Its translation: CASSTGCGGALNSEQYF.

The chain uses TRBV11-3 and TRBJ2-7; no firm D call. The CDR3 contains 13 residues. Trimming removed 5 bases at V and 10 bases at J, with 18 bases between. The V gene's germline CDR1 is SGHNT and CDR2 YENEEA. The CDR3 DNA follows: TGTGCCAGCAGCAACTCGGCGGCCCGGATACAGTACTTC. Translation: CASSNSAARIQYF.

DNA for the CDR3: TGTGCCAGCAGCGTAGCGTGGGGGGGCGTGGAGACCCAGTACTTC. Its translation is CASSVAWGGVETQYF. The rearrangement links TRBV9 to TRBJ2-5; D might be TRBD2 (7 bases). CDR1 SGDLS and CDR2 YYNGEE come from the germline V gene. The CDR3 is 15 amino acids. V shed 0 bases and J shed 5 bases, with 14 bases lying between them.

This sequence joins TRBV13 and TRBJ1-6; D unclear. Germline V gene sequence: CDR1 PRHDT, CDR2 FYEKMQ (reference sequence). V was trimmed by 5 bases and J by 7 bases, leaving 12 bases between them. The CDR3 has 14 residues. CDR3 sequence reads: CASSNLEINSPLHF. The CDR3 DNA sequence: TGTGCCAGCAGCAACCTGGAGATCAATTCACCCCTCCACTTT.

This sequence joins TRBV24-1 and TRBJ2-3; 8 nucleotides line up with TRBD2. Germline CDR1 and CDR2: KGHDR and SFDVKD. This CDR3 region has 15 residues. V shed 4 bases, J shed 6 bases, and the junction held 8 bases outside the gene matches. CDR3 residues: CATSETGLVRDTQYF. DNA for the CDR3: TGTGCCACCAGTGAAACGGGACTAGTTAGGGATACGCAGTATTTT.

In its sample, this clone ranks as medium-sized (0.01 to 0.1%). The chain carries TRBV11-2 and TRBJ2-4; tentatively, D is TRBD2 (6 bases). Trimming left V 3 bases short and J 6 bases short, with 15 bases between. The CDR3 extends over 15 amino acids. Germline CDR1 SGHAT, CDR2 FQNNGV. CDR3 sequence reads: CASSFVRDSGNIQYF. The CDR3 DNA reads as TGTGCCAGCAGCTTCGTCCGGGACTCCGGAAACATTCAGTACTTC.

The chain has TRBV7-2 and TRBJ2-4; D is perhaps TRBD2 (6 bases). V was cut by 5 bases and J by 6 bases, with 26 bases left in between. Per the germline V gene, CDR1 is SGHTA and CDR2 is FQGNSA. The CDR3 totals 18 residues. The CDR3 DNA reads TGTGCCAGCAGCCCGTCCGGAGGGGCCCAAATCCCCCTAAACATTCAGTACTTC. Translating it yields CASSPSGGAQIPLNIQYF.

V gene TRBV25-1 combines with J gene TRBJ2-3; 8 bases map to TRBD1. V was clipped by 4 bases and J by 4 bases; unmatched bases: 10. There are 16 residues in the CDR3. Germline-derived CDR1 and CDR2 are MGHDK and SYGVNS. The CDR3 loop reads CASSATTGGRSDTQYF. The DNA for the CDR3 is TGTGCCAGCAGTGCGACAACAGGGGGACGATCAGATACGCAGTATTTT.

The V gene is TRBV19, the J gene TRBJ1-2; D is unresolved. The germline gives CDR1 LNHDA, CDR2 SQIVND (reference sequence). The CDR3 is 11 amino acids. The ends were cut back, 6 bases at V and 7 bases at J, with 9 bases in the middle. The DNA for the CDR3 is TGTGCCAGTAGAACGAGGCGTGGCTACACCTTC. Residues: CASRTRRGYTF.

CDR3 nucleotides: TGTGCCAGCAGCTCGGGACACCTCGAGACCCAGTACTTC. It yields the protein CASSSGHLETQYF. The rearrangement joins TRBV28 to TRBJ2-5; the D gene is possibly TRBD1 (6 bases). The V gene's germline CDR1 is MDHEN and CDR2 SYDVKM. V was pared by 6 bases and J by 5 bases, with 13 bases between. The CDR3 loop spans 13 amino acids.